The sequence of this T cell receptor beta chain was determined in a study of blood T cell repertoires in COVID-19. Across the study: COVID-19 samples, acute and convalescent, were from the United States, Italy and Spain.

Clinical history reported by participants formed the basis on which cohorts were assigned. Within the 2 weeks before study entry, each person in the exposed group met a COVID-19 case. Here immunoSEQ multiplex PCR was the method, and the copy in TCRdb shows in-frame clones only, minus some. The data show around 200,000 clones, around 88% seen once. Germline lookup yields CDR1 SGDLS and CDR2 YYNGEE. Trimming removed 0 bases from V and 0 bases from J, with 10 bases in between. There are 16 residues in the CDR3. Sequences were obtained from PBMCs or T cells enriched from blood (not recorded which). The clonotype comes from a woman aged 25 to 39 who had been exposed to COVID-19. The gene calls are TRBV9 and TRBJ1-3; maybe TRBD1 (6 bases). CDR3 in amino acids: CASSVAADSSGNTIYF. The CDR3, as DNA: TGTGCCAGCAGCGTAGCGGCGGACAGCTCTGGAAACACCATATATTTT.